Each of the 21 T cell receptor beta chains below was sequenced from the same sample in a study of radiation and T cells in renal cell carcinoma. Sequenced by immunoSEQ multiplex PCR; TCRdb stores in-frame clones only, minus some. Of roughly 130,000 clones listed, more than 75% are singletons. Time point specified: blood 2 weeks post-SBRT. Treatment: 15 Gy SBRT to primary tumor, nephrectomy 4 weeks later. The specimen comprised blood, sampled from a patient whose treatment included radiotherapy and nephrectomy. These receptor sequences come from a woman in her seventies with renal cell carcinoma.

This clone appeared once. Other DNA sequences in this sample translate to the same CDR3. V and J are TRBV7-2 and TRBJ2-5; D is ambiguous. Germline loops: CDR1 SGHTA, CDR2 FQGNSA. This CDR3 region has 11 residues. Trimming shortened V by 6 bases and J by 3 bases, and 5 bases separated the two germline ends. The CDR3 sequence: CASSFKETQYF. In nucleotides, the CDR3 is TGTGCCAGCAGTTTTAAAGAGACCCAGTACTTC. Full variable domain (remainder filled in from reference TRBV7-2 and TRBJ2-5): GAGVSQSPSNKVTEKGKDVELRCDPISGHTALYWYRQSLGQGLEFLIYFQGNSAPDKSGLPSDRFSAERTGGSVSTLTIQRTQQEDSAVYLCASSFKETQYFGPGTRLLVL.

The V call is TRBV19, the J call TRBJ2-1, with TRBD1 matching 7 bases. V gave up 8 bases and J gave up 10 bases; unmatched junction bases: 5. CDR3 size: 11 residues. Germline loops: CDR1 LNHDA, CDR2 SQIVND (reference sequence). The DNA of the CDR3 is TGTGCCAGTGCGGACAGGAGGGAGCAGTTCTTC. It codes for CASADRREQFF.

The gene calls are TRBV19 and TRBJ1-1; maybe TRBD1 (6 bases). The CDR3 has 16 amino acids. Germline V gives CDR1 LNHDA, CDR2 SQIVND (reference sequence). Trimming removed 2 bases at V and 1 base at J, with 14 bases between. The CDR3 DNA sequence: TGTGCCAGTAGTATATCCCGGGACATTAAGAACACTGAAGCTTTCTTT. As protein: CASSISRDIKNTEAFF.

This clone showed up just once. CDR3 amino acids: CASSPDRVVGNTIYF. The CDR3 coding sequence is TGTGCCAGCAGCCCGGACAGGGTTGTTGGAAACACCATATATTTT. The rearrangement uses TRBV7-2 and TRBJ1-3; 8 bases are a match to TRBD1. In germline, CDR1 is SGHTA, CDR2 FQGNSA. There are 15 residues in the CDR3. The junction had 6 bases not matched to a gene; V was cut back by 5 bases and J by 3 bases.

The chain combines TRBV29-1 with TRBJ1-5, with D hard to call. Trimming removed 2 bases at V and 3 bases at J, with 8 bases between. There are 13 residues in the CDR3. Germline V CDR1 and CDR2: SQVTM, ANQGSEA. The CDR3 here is CSVETVPNQPQHF. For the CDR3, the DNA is TGCAGCGTTGAAACCGTTCCCAATCAGCCCCAGCATTTT.

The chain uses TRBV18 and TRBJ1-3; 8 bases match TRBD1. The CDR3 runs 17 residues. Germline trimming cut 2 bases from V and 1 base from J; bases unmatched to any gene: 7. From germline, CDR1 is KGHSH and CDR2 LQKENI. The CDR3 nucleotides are TGTGCCAGCTCACCAACGGGACAGGTGTTTTCTGGAAACACCATATATTTT. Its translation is CASSPTGQVFSGNTIYF.

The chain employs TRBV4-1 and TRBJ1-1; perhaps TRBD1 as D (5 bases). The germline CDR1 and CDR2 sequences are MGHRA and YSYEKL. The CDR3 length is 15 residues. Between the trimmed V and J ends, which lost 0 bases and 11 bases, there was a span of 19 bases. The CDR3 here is CASSQEGGRTPGAFF. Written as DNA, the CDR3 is TGCGCCAGCAGCCAAGAGGGGGGGAGGACACCCGGGGCTTTCTTT.

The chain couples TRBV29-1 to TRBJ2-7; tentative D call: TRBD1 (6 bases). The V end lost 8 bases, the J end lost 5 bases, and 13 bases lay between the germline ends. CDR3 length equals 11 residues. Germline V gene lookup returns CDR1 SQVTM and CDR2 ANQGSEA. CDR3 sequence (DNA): TGCAGCATTAACAGGGAAGACGAGCAGTACTTC. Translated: CSINREDEQYF.

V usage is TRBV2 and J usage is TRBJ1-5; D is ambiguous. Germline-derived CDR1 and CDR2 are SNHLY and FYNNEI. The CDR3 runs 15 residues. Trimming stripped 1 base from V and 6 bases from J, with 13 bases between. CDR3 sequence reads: CASSEGEDNGQPQHF. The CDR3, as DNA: TGTGCCAGCAGTGAAGGTGAAGATAACGGTCAGCCCCAGCATTTT.

CDR3 loop: CASSRGQGSTGELFF. CDR3 bases: TGTGCCAGCAGCCGTGGACAGGGAAGCACCGGGGAGCTGTTTTTT. This sequence joins TRBV5-5 and TRBJ2-2, with 8 bases that match TRBD1. The length of the CDR3 is 15 residues. Germline CDR1 is SGHKS and CDR2 is YYEKEE (reference sequence). V gave up 4 bases and J gave up 4 bases; unmatched junction bases: 6. Full variable domain (missing parts from reference TRBV5-5 and TRBJ2-2): DAGVTQSPTHLIKTRGQQVTLRCSPISGHKSVSWYQQVLGQGPQFIFQYYEKEERGRGNFPDRFSARQFPNYSSELNVNALLLGDSALYLCASSRGQGSTGELFFGEGSRLTVL.

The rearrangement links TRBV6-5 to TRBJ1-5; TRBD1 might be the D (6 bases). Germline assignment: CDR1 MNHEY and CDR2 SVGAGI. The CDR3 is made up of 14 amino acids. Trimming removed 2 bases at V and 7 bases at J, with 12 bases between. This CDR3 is CASSYLSGAQPQHF. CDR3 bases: TGTGCCAGCAGTTACCTTTCGGGGGCCCAGCCCCAGCATTTT.

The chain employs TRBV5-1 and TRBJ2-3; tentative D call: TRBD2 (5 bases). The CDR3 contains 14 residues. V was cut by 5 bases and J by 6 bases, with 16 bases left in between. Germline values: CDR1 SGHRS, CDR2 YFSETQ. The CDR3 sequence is CASSLGSSLDTQYF. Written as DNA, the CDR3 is TGCGCCAGCAGTCTGGGGAGTAGTCTGGATACGCAGTATTTT.

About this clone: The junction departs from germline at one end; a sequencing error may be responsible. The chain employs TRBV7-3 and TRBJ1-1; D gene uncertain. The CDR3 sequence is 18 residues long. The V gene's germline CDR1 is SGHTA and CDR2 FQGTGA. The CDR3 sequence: CASSLTPISREKNTEAFF. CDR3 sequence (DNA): TGTGCCAGCAGCCTAACACCCATATCGAGGGAGAAGAACACTGAAGCTTTCTTT.

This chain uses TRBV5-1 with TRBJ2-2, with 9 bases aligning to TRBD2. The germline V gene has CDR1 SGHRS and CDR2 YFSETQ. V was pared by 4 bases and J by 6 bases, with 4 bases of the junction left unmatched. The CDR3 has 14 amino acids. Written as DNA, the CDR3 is TGCGCCAGCAGCGCGGGGGGGAGCGCCGGGGAGCTGTTTTTT. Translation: CASSAGGSAGELFF.

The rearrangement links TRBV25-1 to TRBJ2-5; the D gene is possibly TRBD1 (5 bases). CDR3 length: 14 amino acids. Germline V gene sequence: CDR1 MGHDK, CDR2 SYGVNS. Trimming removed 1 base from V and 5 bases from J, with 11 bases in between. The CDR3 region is CASSELGVGETQYF. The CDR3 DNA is TGTGCCAGCAGTGAATTAGGGGTCGGTGAGACCCAGTACTTC. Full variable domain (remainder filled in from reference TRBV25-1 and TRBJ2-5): EADIYQTPRYLVIGTGKKITLECSQTMGHDKMYWYQQDPGMELHLIHYSYGVNSTEKGDLSSESTVSRIRTEHFPLTLESARPSHTSQYLCASSELGVGETQYFGPGTRLLVL.

This chain's CDR3 is CASSLSGHSNQPQHF. The CDR3 nucleotides read TGTGCCAGCAGCTTAAGTGGGCATAGCAATCAGCCCCAGCATTTT. This sequence joins TRBV7-9 and TRBJ1-5; no clear D. Germline CDR1 is SEHNR and CDR2 is FQNEAQ (reference sequence). The CDR3 length is 15 residues. V lost 2 bases and J 0 bases, leaving 8 bases between the germline ends. Full variable domain (missing parts from reference TRBV7-9 and TRBJ1-5): DTGVSQNPRHKITKRGQNVTFRCDPISEHNRLYWYRQTLGQGPEFLTYFQNEAQLEKSRLLSDRFSAERPKGSFSTLEIQRTEQGDSAMYLCASSLSGHSNQPQHFGDGTRLSIL.

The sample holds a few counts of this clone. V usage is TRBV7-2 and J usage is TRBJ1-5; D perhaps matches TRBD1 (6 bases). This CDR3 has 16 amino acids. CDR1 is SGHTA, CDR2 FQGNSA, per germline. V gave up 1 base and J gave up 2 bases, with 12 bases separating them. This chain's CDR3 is CASSLVSGGGNQPQHF. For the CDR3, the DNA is TGTGCCAGCAGCTTAGTCTCTGGGGGCGGCAATCAGCCCCAGCATTTT.

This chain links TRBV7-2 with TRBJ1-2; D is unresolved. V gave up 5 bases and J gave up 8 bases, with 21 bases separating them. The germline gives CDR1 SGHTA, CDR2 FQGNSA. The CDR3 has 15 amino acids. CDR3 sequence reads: CASSQPGLDMNGYTF. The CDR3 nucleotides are TGTGCCAGCAGCCAACCGGGCCTCGATATGAACGGCTACACCTTC.

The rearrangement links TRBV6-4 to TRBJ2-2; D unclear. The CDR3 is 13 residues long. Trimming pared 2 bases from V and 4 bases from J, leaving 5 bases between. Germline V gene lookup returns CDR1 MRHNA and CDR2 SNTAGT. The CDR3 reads CASSDKVTGELFF. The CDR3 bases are TGTGCCAGCAGTGACAAGGTCACCGGGGAGCTGTTTTTT.

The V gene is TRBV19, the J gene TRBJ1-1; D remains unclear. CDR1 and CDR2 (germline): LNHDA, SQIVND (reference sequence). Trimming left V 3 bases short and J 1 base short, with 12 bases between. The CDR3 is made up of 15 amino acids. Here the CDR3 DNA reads TGTGCCAGTAGTATCCTGCCGGCTCCGAACACTGAAGCTTTCTTT. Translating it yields CASSILPAPNTEAFF.

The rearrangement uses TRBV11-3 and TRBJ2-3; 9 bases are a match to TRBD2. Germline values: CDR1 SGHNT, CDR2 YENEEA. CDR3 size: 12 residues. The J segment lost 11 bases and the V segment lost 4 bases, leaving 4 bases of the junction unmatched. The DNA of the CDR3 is TGTGCCAGCAGCTCTTCAGCGGGGGGGCAGTATTTT. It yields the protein CASSSSAGGQYF.